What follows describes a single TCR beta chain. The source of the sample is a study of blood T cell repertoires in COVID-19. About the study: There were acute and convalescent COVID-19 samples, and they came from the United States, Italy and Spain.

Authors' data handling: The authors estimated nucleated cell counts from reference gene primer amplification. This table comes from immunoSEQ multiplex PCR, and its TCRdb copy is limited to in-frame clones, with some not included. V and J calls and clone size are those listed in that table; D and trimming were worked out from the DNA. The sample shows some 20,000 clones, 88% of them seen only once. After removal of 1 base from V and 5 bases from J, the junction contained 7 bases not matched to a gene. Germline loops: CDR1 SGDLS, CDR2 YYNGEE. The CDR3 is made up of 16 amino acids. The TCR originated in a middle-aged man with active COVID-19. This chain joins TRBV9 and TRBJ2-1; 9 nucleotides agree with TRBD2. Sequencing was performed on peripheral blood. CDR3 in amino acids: CASSVSSGSLNNEQFF. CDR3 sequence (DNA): TGTGCCAGCAGCGTAAGTAGCGGGAGTCTTAACAATGAGCAGTTCTTC.